This T cell receptor beta chain was obtained from a study of blood T cell repertoires in COVID-19. Study at large: Collection of acute and convalescent COVID-19 samples took place in the United States, Italy and Spain. Sample material is recorded as cDNA or gDNA derived from T cells, B-cell-depleted T cells, or PBMCs.

Per the germline V gene, CDR1 is MDHEN and CDR2 is SYDVKM. V shed 3 bases and J 6 bases; nucleotides not matched to a gene: 4. The CDR3 has 13 amino acids. As processed by the authors: Amplified reference gene primers provided the basis for estimating nucleated cell counts. The protocol was immunoSEQ multiplex PCR, while the TCRdb copy is restricted to in-frame clones and leaves out a portion. The V and J calls and clone size come from that table; D and trimming were worked out from the DNA. The table includes approximately 49,000 clones, 82% detected once. The specimen was peripheral blood. This sequence was found in a woman aged 55-70 years with acute or convalescent COVID-19. V usage is TRBV28 and J usage is TRBJ1-2; 7 bases align to TRBD1. CDR3 loop: CASSFGTAHGYTF. The CDR3 bases are TGTGCCAGCAGTTTCGGGACAGCCCATGGCTACACCTTC.